This is a list of T cell receptor beta chains from one sample in a study of OX40 agonist ivuxolimab in advanced cancers. Assay: immunoSEQ multiplex PCR; the TCRdb copy retains only in-frame clones and omits some. This sample yields 72,000 or so clones, of which about 91% are seen a single time; 0.86% belongs to the top ten. The material was CD4+ or CD8+ T cells sorted from blood, obtained in a trial of the OX40 agonist ivuxolimab. The source is an adult with an advanced solid tumor such as melanoma, head and neck, liver or kidney cancer. Both conserved end residues are part of each CDR3. The D gene is left open where the match is weak. For some rows the clone size is stated as once, few or many, or as a class when expanded; others skip it.

>TRBJ2-1|.|TRBV11-2|TRBD2
CASSSSSTSGGYNEQFF
TGTGCCAGCAGCTCGTCCTCGACTAGCGGGGGCTACAATGAGCAGTTCTTC
>TRBJ2-2|.|TRBV9|TRBD2
CASSAGLAETGELFF
TGTGCCAGCAGCGCGGGACTAGCGGAGACCGGGGAGCTGTTTTTT
>TRBJ2-2|once|TRBV6-5|.
CASSYSKGTGELFF
TGTGCCAGCAGTTACTCGAAGGGCACCGGGGAGCTGTTTTTT
>TRBJ2-3|.|TRBV27|.
CASRPTGDSYTDTQYF
TGTGCCAGCAGACCAACCGGCGACAGTTACACAGATACGCAGTATTTT
>TRBJ1-2|.|TRBV29-1|.
CSVGVFGGGYTF
TGCAGCGTTGGGGTTTTCGGAGGTGGCTACACCTTC
>TRBJ2-1|.|TRBV19|TRBD2
CASSSLTSGSRNEQFF
TGTGCCAGTAGTTCGCTGACTAGCGGGAGTCGTAATGAGCAGTTCTTC
>TRBJ1-1|.|TRBV5-4|TRBD1
CASSPDRGRTEAFF
TGTGCCAGCAGCCCCGACAGGGGGCGCACTGAAGCTTTCTTT
>TRBJ1-2|.|TRBV7-2|.
CASSPPPRGRFALHGYTF
TGTGCCAGCAGCCCACCCCCCAGGGGCCGGTTTGCCTTGCATGGCTACACCTTC
>TRBJ2-1|few|TRBV7-6|TRBD2
CASRPVAGLYNEQFF
TGTGCCAGCAGGCCGGTAGCGGGTCTCTACAATGAGCAGTTCTTC
>TRBJ1-1|once|TRBV10-3|.
CAISESLGRAFF
TGTGCCATCAGTGAGTCCCTCGGAAGGGCTTTCTTT
>TRBJ1-5|.|TRBV2|TRBD1
CASRGTGAQPQHF
TGTGCCAGCAGGGGGACAGGGGCGCAGCCCCAGCATTTT
>TRBJ1-1|.|TRBV29-1|.
CSVERSGSMNTEAFF
TGCAGCGTCGAGAGGTCCGGTTCCATGAACACTGAAGCTTTCTTT
>TRBJ1-4|.|TRBV19|.
CASSDDRNPATNEKLFF
TGTGCCAGTAGTGACGACAGAAACCCTGCAACTAATGAAAAACTGTTTTTT
>TRBJ1-5|.|TRBV5-1|.
CASSPEGNQPQHF
TGCGCCAGCAGCCCCGAGGGCAATCAGCCCCAGCATTTT
>TRBJ1-5|few|TRBV9|.
CASSAGMEHSNQPQHF
TGTGCCAGCAGCGCGGGGATGGAACATAGCAATCAGCCCCAGCATTTT
>TRBJ1-3|once|TRBV6-5|.
CASSYKGTQTTIYF
TGTGCCAGCAGTTACAAGGGGACGCAGACCACCATATATTTT
>TRBJ1-1|.|TRBV29-1|.
CSVGGSQAAEAFF
TGCAGCGTTGGGGGGTCTCAAGCGGCTGAAGCTTTCTTT
>TRBJ2-2|.|TRBV29-1|.
CSVESFLNTGELFF
TGCAGCGTTGAAAGCTTCCTCAACACCGGGGAGCTGTTTTTT
>TRBJ2-7|.|TRBV2|TRBD1
CASTGQGVVSEQYF
TGTGCCAGCACGGGACAGGGAGTGGTATCCGAGCAGTACTTC
>TRBJ2-5|once|TRBV9|.
CASSVSFRETQYF
TGTGCCAGCAGCGTAAGTTTTAGGGAGACCCAGTACTTC
>TRBJ1-1|.|TRBV5-8|.
CASSIQGYREAFF
TGTGCCAGCAGTATCCAGGGCTACCGGGAAGCTTTCTTT
>TRBJ2-5|.|TRBV5-1|TRBD1
CASSFGQGGETQYF
TGCGCCAGCAGCTTCGGACAGGGTGGGGAGACCCAGTACTTC
>TRBJ2-1|.|TRBV7-9|TRBD1
CASRGQGNNEQFF
TGTGCCAGCAGGGGACAGGGAAACAATGAGCAGTTCTTC
>TRBJ2-2|.|TRBV5-5|TRBD1
CASSLGLTGSNTGELFF
TGTGCCAGCAGCTTGGGTCTGACAGGGTCGAACACCGGGGAGCTGTTTTTT
>TRBJ1-2|.|TRBV28|TRBD1
CASSLGTGVYGYTF
TGTGCCAGCAGCCTTGGGACAGGAGTCTATGGCTACACCTTC
>TRBJ2-1|.|TRBV7-3|TRBD2
CASSRSGTSGLYNEQFF
TGTGCCAGCAGTCGCAGCGGGACTAGCGGACTATACAATGAGCAGTTCTTC
>TRBJ2-7|.|TRBV7-2|TRBD2
CASSLNSGATYEQYF
TGTGCCAGCAGCTTAAACAGCGGGGCTACCTACGAGCAGTACTTC
>TRBJ1-2|.|TRBV5-5|.
CASSLTGANYGYTF
TGTGCCAGCAGCTTGACAGGAGCTAACTATGGCTACACCTTC
>TRBJ1-3|.|TRBV16|.
CASSQSRGSGNTIYF
TGTGCCAGCAGCCAATCTCGAGGGTCTGGAAACACCATATATTTT